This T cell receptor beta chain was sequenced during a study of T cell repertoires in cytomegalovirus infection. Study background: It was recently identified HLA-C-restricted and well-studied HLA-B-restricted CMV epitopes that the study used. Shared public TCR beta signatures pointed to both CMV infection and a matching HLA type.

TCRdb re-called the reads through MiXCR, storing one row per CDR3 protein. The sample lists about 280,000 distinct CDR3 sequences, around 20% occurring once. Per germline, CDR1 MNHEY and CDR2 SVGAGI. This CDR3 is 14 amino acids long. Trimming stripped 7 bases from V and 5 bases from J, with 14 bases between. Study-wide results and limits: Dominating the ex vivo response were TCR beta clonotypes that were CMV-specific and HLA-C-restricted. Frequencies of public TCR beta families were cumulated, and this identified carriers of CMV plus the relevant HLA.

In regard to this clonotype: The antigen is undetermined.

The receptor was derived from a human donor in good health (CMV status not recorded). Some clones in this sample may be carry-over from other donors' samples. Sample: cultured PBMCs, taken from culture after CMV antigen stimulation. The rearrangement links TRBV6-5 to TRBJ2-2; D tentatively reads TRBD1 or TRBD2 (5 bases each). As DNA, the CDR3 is TGTGCCAGCACCCGTGGGGGTCGGACCGGGGAGCTGTTTTTT. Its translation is CASTRGGRTGELFF.